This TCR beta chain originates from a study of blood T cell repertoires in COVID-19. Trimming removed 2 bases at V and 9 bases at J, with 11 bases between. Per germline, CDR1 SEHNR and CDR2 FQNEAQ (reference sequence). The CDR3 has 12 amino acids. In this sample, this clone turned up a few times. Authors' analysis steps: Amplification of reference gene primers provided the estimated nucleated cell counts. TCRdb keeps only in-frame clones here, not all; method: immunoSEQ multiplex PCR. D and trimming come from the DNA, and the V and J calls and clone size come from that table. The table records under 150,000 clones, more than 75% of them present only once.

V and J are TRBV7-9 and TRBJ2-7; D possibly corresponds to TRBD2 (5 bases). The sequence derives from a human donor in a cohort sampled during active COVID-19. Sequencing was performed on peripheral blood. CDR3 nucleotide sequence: TGTGCCAGCAGCTTAAGGTCTGAGGGGCAGTACTTC. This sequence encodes CASSLRSEGQYF.